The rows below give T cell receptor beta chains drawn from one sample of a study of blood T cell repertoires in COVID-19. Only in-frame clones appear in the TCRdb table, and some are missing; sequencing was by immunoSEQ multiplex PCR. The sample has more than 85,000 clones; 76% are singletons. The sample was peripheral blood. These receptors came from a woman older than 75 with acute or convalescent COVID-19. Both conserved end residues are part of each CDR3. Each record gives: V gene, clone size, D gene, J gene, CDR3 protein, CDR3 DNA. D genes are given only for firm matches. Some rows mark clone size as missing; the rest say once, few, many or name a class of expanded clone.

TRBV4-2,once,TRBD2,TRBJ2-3,CASSQAGGLSTDTQYF,TGTGCCAGCAGCCAAGCGGGAGGGCTCAGCACAGATACGCAGTATTTT
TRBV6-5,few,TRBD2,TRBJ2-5,CASSSAVLAGRETQYF,TGTGCCAGCAGTTCGGCCGTACTAGCGGGACGGGAGACCCAGTACTTC
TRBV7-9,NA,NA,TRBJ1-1,CASSLNAGFIEAFF,TGTGCCAGCAGCTTAAATGCAGGGTTTATTGAAGCTTTCTTT
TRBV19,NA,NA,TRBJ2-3,CASSIIQGRGGTDTQYF,TGTGCCAGTAGTATTATACAGGGGCGGGGAGGCACAGATACGCAGTATTTT
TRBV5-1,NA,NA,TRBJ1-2,CASSLADLRGYGYTF,TGCGCCAGCAGCTTGGCGGATCTCCGGGGCTATGGCTACACCTTC
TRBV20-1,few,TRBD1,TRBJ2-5,CSASRDSQETQYF,TGCAGTGCTAGTAGGGACAGCCAAGAGACCCAGTACTTC
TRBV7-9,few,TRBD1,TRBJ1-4,CASSLAGTGGNEKLFF,TGTGCCAGCAGCTTAGCGGGGACAGGGGGCAATGAAAAACTGTTTTTT
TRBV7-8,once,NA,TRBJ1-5,CASSPGNAYSNQPQHF,TGTGCCAGCAGCCCAGGGAACGCCTATAGCAATCAGCCCCAGCATTTT
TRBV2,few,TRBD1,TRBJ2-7,CASSVSGQGLEQYF,TGTGCCAGCAGTGTCTCAGGACAGGGACTCGAGCAGTACTTC
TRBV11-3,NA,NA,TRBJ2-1,CASSLGAGNEQFF,TGTGCCAGCAGCTTAGGGGCAGGCAATGAGCAGTTCTTC
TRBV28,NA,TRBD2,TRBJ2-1,CASSSTSGDTYNEQFF,TGTGCCAGCAGTTCGACTAGCGGGGATACCTACAATGAGCAGTTCTTC
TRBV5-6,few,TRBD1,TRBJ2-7,CASSPTGQGLYEQYF,TGTGCCAGCAGCCCCACCGGACAGGGACTCTACGAGCAGTACTTC
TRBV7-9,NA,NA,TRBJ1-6,CASSLGQATQERSPLHF,TGTGCCAGCAGCTTAGGACAGGCCACCCAGGAAAGGTCACCCCTCCACTTT
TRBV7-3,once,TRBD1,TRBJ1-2,CASSSHPGGEGYGYTF,TGTGCCAGCAGCTCACATCCAGGGGGCGAGGGGTATGGCTACACCTTC
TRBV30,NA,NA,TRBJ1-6,CAWTIFGRVNSPLHF,TGTGCCTGGACTATATTTGGCAGGGTTAATTCACCCCTCCACTTT
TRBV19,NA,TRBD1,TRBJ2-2,CASQDRGLYTGELFF,TGTGCCAGCCAAGACAGGGGGCTGTACACCGGGGAGCTGTTTTTT
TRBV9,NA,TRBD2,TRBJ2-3,CASSVASGGLSDTQYF,TGTGCCAGCAGCGTAGCTAGCGGGGGGTTGTCAGATACGCAGTATTTT
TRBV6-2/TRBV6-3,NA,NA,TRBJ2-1,CASSYRGNEQFF,TGTGCCAGCAGTTACAGGGGGAATGAGCAGTTCTTC
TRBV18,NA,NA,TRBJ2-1,CASSRGRSSYNEQFF,TGTGCCAGCTCAAGGGGCCGGAGCTCCTACAATGAGCAGTTCTTC
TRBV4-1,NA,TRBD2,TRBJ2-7,CASSQDGTSGVPSSYEQYF,TGCGCCAGCAGCCAAGATGGGACTAGCGGGGTTCCCAGCTCCTACGAGCAGTACTTC
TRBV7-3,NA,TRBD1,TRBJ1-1,CASSRTGPNTEAFF,TGTGCCAGCAGCCGGACAGGGCCGAACACTGAAGCTTTCTTT
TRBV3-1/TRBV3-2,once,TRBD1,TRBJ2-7,CASTPRQGAYEQYF,TGTGCCAGCACCCCTCGACAGGGCGCCTACGAGCAGTACTTC
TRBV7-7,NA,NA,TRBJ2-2,CASSLERVHTGELFF,TGTGCCAGCAGCTTAGAGCGGGTTCACACCGGGGAGCTGTTTTTT
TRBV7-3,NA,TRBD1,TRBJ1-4,CASSAAGTGNNEKLFF,TGTGCCAGCAGCGCAGCCGGGACAGGGAATAATGAAAAACTGTTTTTT
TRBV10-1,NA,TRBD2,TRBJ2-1,CASSRTSGYNEQFF,TGCGCCAGCAGCAGGACTAGCGGGTACAATGAGCAGTTCTTC
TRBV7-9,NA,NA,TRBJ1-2,CASSLVSGRGVTF,TGTGCCAGCAGCTTAGTATCCGGCAGGGGAGTTACCTTC
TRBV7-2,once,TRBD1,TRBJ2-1,CASSLTGQRTQFF,TGTGCCAGCAGCCTGACGGGACAGCGGACGCAGTTCTTC
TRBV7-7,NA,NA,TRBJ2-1,CASSPDGGGGLGQQFF,TGTGCTAGCAGCCCGGATGGGGGCGGGGGCCTTGGTCAGCAGTTCTTC
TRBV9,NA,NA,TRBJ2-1,CASSVAGASNEQFF,TGTGCCAGCAGCGTAGCGGGAGCTAGCAATGAGCAGTTCTTC
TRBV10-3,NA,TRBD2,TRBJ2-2,CAITGGEGRTGELFF,TGTGCCATCACCGGGGGGGAGGGCCGGACCGGGGAGCTGTTTTTT
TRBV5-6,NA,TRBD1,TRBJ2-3,CASSLAGQGASDTQYF,TGTGCCAGCAGCTTGGCGGGACAGGGGGCATCGGATACGCAGTATTTT
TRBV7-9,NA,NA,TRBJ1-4,CASSPERANEKLFF,TGTGCCAGCAGCCCCGAGCGAGCTAATGAAAAACTGTTTTTT
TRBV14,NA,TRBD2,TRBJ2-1,CASSLLTSGAYKIF,TGTGCCAGCAGCCTTCTGACTAGCGGGGCCTACAAGATCTTC
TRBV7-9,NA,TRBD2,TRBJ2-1,CASSPLPTSGGKVEQFF,TGTGCCAGCAGCCCCCTCCCCACTAGCGGGGGTAAGGTTGAGCAGTTCTTC
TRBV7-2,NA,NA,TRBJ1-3,CASRSDRISGNTIYF,TGTGCCAGCAGGTCCGACAGGATCTCTGGAAACACCATATATTTT
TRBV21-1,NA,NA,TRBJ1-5,CASSPKPQGAVQPQHF,TGTGCCAGCAGCCCTAAACCCCAGGGGGCGGTTCAGCCCCAGCATTTT